The 18 T cell receptor beta chains below were found in one sample sequenced in a study of identical twins. TCRdb processed the 5' RACE reads anew with MiXCR; each CDR3 protein has one entry. Of nearly 900,000 distinct CDR3 sequences in the sample, about 12% were seen once. This sample was also put to use in a study of yellow fever vaccine responses in identical twins.

The sequenced sample was PBMCs. The source of these receptors is a woman aged 18-29 years in good health.

This sequence joins TRBV5-4 and TRBJ2-7; D possibly matches TRBD1 or TRBD2 (6 bases each). Deletions cut 3 bases from V and 5 bases from J, with 21 bases between. The CDR3 spans 16 residues. Germline values: CDR1 SGHNT, CDR2 YYREEE (reference sequence). CDR3 sequence reads: CASSSGGDITGNEQYV. Here the CDR3 DNA reads TGTGCCAGCAGCTCAGGAGGGGACATTACCGGGAACGAGCAGTACGTC.

The chain joins TRBV29-1 to TRBJ2-3, with D maybe TRBD2 (5 bases). The CDR3 has 14 residues. Germline V gives CDR1 SQVTM, CDR2 ANQGSEA. Trimming removed 0 bases from V and 3 bases from J, with 10 bases in between. DNA of the CDR3: TGCAGCGTTGAAGAGGGGATAGCGACAGATACGCAGTATTTT. This codes for CSVEEGIATDTQYF.

The sample holds many counts of this clonotype. The chain is built from TRBV5-1 and TRBJ1-1; D is unresolved. The CDR3 covers 15 residues. Germline V gene data show CDR1 as SGHRS and CDR2 as YFSETQ. V lost 3 bases and J lost 0, with 12 bases in between. In DNA form, the CDR3 reads TGCGCCAGCAGCTCTACTTCGGGTATGAACACTGAAGCTTTCTTT. Translation gives CASSSTSGMNTEAFF.

This chain connects TRBV11-2 to TRBJ2-3; the D is unclear. CDR1 and CDR2 (germline): SGHAT, FQNNGV. Trimming stripped 3 bases from V and 0 bases from J, with 10 bases between. The CDR3 loop spans 15 amino acids. CDR3 in DNA: TGTGCCAGCAGCTTTTTCAGTCTTAGCACAGATACGCAGTATTTT. It specifies CASSFFSLSTDTQYF.

This clonotype was counted many times. The CDR3 sequence: CSAATPNTGELFF. The CDR3 region has the DNA TGCAGTGCGGCGACACCGAACACCGGGGAGCTGTTTTTT. The V and J genes are TRBV20-1 and TRBJ2-2, with D uncertain. Trimming removed 6 bases at V and 0 bases at J, with 8 bases between. The germline gives CDR1 DFQATT, CDR2 SNEGSKA (reference sequence). This CDR3 has 13 amino acids.

This clonotype appeared many times. V gene TRBV20-1 combines with J gene TRBJ1-2; a weak D match, TRBD1 (5 bases). CDR1 and CDR2 (germline): DFQATT, SNEGSKA (reference sequence). The CDR3 is 15 amino acids. Trimming removed 3 bases at V and 0 bases at J, with 14 bases between. CDR3 loop: CSARGTQTTNYGYTF. The CDR3 DNA is TGCAGTGCTAGGGGGACCCAGACCACTAACTATGGCTACACCTTC.

J is TRBJ2-3 and V is TRBV12-3 or TRBV12-4; weak D call: TRBD1 (5 bases). The CDR3 consists of 12 residues. The germline V and J ends were trimmed by 6 bases and 6 bases, with 10 bases remaining between them. CDR3: CASSPDSDTQYF. The CDR3 bases are TGTGCCAGCAGCCCCGACAGCGATACGCAGTATTTT.

The sample holds many counts of this clonotype. The chain uses TRBV28 and TRBJ2-7, with unresolved D. Germline CDR1 and CDR2: MDHEN and SYDVKM. The CDR3 length is 13 residues. The V end lost 3 bases, the J end lost 2 bases, and 8 bases lay between the germline ends. CDR3 in DNA: TGTGCCAGCAGTTTGGACCGGGCCTACGAGCAGTACTTC. Amino acids: CASSLDRAYEQYF.

This clonotype has a count of ten or more. This chain uses TRBV10-3 with TRBJ1-1; 8 nucleotides line up with TRBD1. This CDR3 contains 13 residues. With 10 bases clipped from V and 3 bases from J, the junction kept 7 bases outside the gene matches. Germline loops: CDR1 ENHRY, CDR2 SYGVKD. The CDR3 region is CASKQGVDTEAFF. CDR3 coding DNA: TGTGCCAGCAAACAGGGGGTCGACACTGAAGCTTTCTTT.

This clonotype was observed many times. This chain joins TRBV12-3 or TRBV12-4 and TRBJ1-5; 8 bases match TRBD1. The CDR3 contains 14 residues. The J segment lost 5 bases and the V segment lost 7 bases, leaving 7 bases of the junction unmatched. In DNA, the CDR3 is TGTGCCAGCACCGCGGACAGGGATTATCAGCCCCAGCATTTT. Protein: CASTADRDYQPQHF.

This clonotype has more than one count but fewer than ten. The V gene is TRBV28, the J gene TRBJ2-7, with 8 positions matching TRBD1. Germline CDR1 and CDR2: MDHEN and SYDVKM. The J segment lost 3 bases and the V segment lost 5 bases, leaving 9 bases of the junction unmatched. The CDR3 consists of 15 residues. CDR3 coding DNA: TGTGCCAGCAGTCCCTTGACAGGGGAGGTCTACGAGCAGTACGTC. It yields the protein CASSPLTGEVYEQYV.

This clonotype was counted only a few times. The V call is TRBV29-1, the J call TRBJ1-2; no clear D gene. The germline V gene has CDR1 SQVTM and CDR2 ANQGSEA. Trimming took off 3 bases at V and 8 bases at J, with 19 bases between the two ends. The CDR3 has 14 residues. The CDR3 here is CSVDDDQPTGGYTF. In DNA form, the CDR3 reads TGCAGCGTTGACGACGATCAGCCTACCGGAGGCTACACCTTC.

This chain connects TRBV20-1 to TRBJ2-2; D not certain. Looked up from germline, CDR1 is DFQATT and CDR2 is SNEGSKA (reference sequence). This CDR3 comprises 14 residues. V gave up 4 bases and J gave up 2 bases, with 11 bases separating them. The CDR3 reads CSATRLTNTGELFF. The CDR3 nucleotides are TGCAGTGCTACTAGGCTAACTAACACCGGGGAGCTGTTTTTT.

This clonotype was counted a few times. This rearrangement joins TRBV6-2 or TRBV6-3 to TRBJ1-1, with TRBD1 as a possible D gene (6 bases). In germline, CDR1 is MNHEY, CDR2 SVGEGT. V was cut by 4 bases and J by 10 bases, with 19 bases left in between. The CDR3 is made up of 14 amino acids. The CDR3 DNA is TGTGCCAGCAGTTTCATAAGACAGGACCTTCTAGCTTTCTTT. It specifies CASSFIRQDLLAFF.

The chain carries TRBV7-3 and TRBJ2-1; D may correspond to TRBD1 or TRBD2 (6 bases each). This CDR3 comprises 14 residues. Germline V gives CDR1 SGHTA, CDR2 FQGTGA. V lost 3 bases, J lost 5 bases, and 11 bases lay in between. The DNA for the CDR3 is TGTGCCAGCAGCTTTTACGGGGGCGACAATGAGCAGTTCTTC. It yields the protein CASSFYGGDNEQFF.

The chain couples TRBV9 to TRBJ2-1; D call uncertain. V lost 0 bases, J lost 4 bases, and 14 bases lay in between. Per germline, CDR1 SGDLS and CDR2 YYNGEE. CDR3 length: 16 residues. The CDR3 nucleotides read TGTGCCAGCAGCGTAGGAGTGCCGCCCTTTTACAATGAGCAGTTCTTC. It is translated as CASSVGVPPFYNEQFF.

This clonotype was counted between two and nine times. The genes are TRBV15 and TRBJ2-7; D remains ambiguous. Trimming shortened V by 1 base and J by 6 bases, and 10 bases separated the two germline ends. The CDR3 totals 13 residues. Germline-derived CDR1 and CDR2 are LNHNV and YYDKDF (reference sequence). Here the CDR3 DNA reads TGTGCCACCAGCAGAGGGACCTTTCGCGAGCAGTACTTC. Amino acid sequence: CATSRGTFREQYF. Drawing the rest from reference TRBV15 and TRBJ2-7, the complete variable domain is DAMVIQNPRYQVTQFGKPVTLSCSQTLNHNVMYWYQQKSSQAPKLLFHYYDKDFNNEADTPDNFQSRRPNTSFCFLDIRSPGLGDTAMYLCATSRGTFREQYFGPGTRLTVT.

This clonotype was counted between two and nine times. The V and J genes are TRBV5-1 and TRBJ2-3; either TRBD1 or TRBD2 may supply D (5 bases each). The CDR3 has 15 amino acids. The ends were cut back, 4 bases at V and 0 bases at J, with 12 bases in the middle. The germline V gene encodes CDR1 SGHRS and CDR2 YFSETQ. CDR3 protein: CASSTWGRSTDTQYF. The CDR3 nucleotides are TGCGCCAGCAGCACGTGGGGACGAAGCACAGATACGCAGTATTTT.